This T cell receptor (beta chain) originates from a study of cytomegalovirus exposure and HLA in healthy donors. Concerning this clone itself: Antigen unknown.

The germline gives CDR1 MNHNS, CDR2 SASEGT. This CDR3 has 15 amino acids. The J segment lost 4 bases and the V segment lost 6 bases, leaving 8 bases of the junction unmatched. Overall study findings and caveats: The classifier reportedly diagnosed cytomegalovirus status with high specificity and sensitivity. According to the study, 150 to 200 TCR beta chains were cytomegalovirus-associated.

The PCR used 60 Vbeta and 13 Jbeta primers. TCRdb's copy holds only in-frame clones and misses some; the assay was immunoSEQ multiplex PCR. The table includes approximately 140,000 clones, about three quarters detected once. This clonotype originated in a human donor in good health. The chain joins TRBV6-1 to TRBJ1-5, with TRBD1 identical over 8 bases. The material sequenced was PBMCs. The chain's CDR3 is CASSPQGVGNQPQHF. CDR3 sequence (DNA): TGTGCCAGCAGCCCACAGGGGGTAGGGAATCAGCCCCAGCATTTT.